This passage covers 24 T cell receptor beta chains from one sample sequenced in a study of T cell repertoires in cytomegalovirus infection. No antigen has been identified for these receptors. In TCRdb, the reads were re-called with MiXCR into one record per CDR3 protein. Of hundreds of thousands of distinct CDR3 sequences listed, 40% to 50% are singletons. This sample comprised cultured PBMCs, obtained from culture after CMV antigen stimulation. These receptors originate from a human donor in good health (CMV status not recorded). Some clones in this sample may be carry-over from other donors' samples.

This chain uses TRBV28 with TRBJ2-7, with TRBD1 matching 8 bases. The CDR3 covers 15 residues. V trimming: 10 bases; J trimming: 2 bases; junction bases outside the gene matches: 13. Looked up from germline, CDR1 is MDHEN and CDR2 is SYDVKM. CDR3 amino acids: CATRGSGQATYEQYF. The CDR3 DNA reads TGTGCCACCCGTGGGTCGGGACAGGCCACCTACGAGCAGTACTTC.

V and J are TRBV5-4 and TRBJ1-2, with D hard to call. V lost 3 bases to trimming and J lost 4 bases, with 13 bases between them. In germline, CDR1 is SGHNT, CDR2 YYREEE (reference sequence). This CDR3 region has 14 residues. CDR3 sequence (DNA): TGTGCCAGCAGCTCCGCGAGGGAGAGCTATGGCTACACCTTC. It encodes CASSSARESYGYTF.

The chain's CDR3 is CATRAELSYNEQFF. Written as DNA, the CDR3 is TGTGCCACCCGAGCGGAACTCTCCTACAATGAGCAGTTCTTC. The chain combines TRBV15 with TRBJ2-1; tentatively, D is TRBD2 (5 bases). Germline lookup yields CDR1 LNHNV and CDR2 YYDKDF (reference sequence). Trimming left V 8 bases short and J 0 bases short, with 11 bases between. CDR3 length equals 14 residues.

The chain employs TRBV7-2 and TRBJ1-6, with 10 nucleotides matching TRBD1. J was trimmed by 10 bases and V by 2 bases; bases with no gene match: 5. The CDR3 loop spans 15 amino acids. Germline V lookup: CDR1 SGHTA, CDR2 FQGNSA. CDR3 protein: CASSLRDRGKSPLHF. CDR3 bases: TGTGCCAGCAGCTTAAGGGACAGGGGAAAATCACCCCTCCACTTT.

This clonotype came up a few times. The rearrangement joins TRBV18 to TRBJ2-1; 9 positions agree with TRBD2. This CDR3 contains 15 residues. The germline V gene has CDR1 KGHSH and CDR2 LQKENI. J lost 5 bases, V lost 3 bases, and 5 bases had no gene match. This CDR3 is CASSPGLASNNEQFF. DNA of the CDR3: TGTGCCAGCTCACCTGGACTAGCGTCAAACAATGAGCAGTTCTTC.

This chain uses TRBV27 with TRBJ2-1; 13 bases map to TRBD2. The V and J ends lost 3 bases and 0 bases, in that order; junction bases with no gene match: 8. Germline V gene lookup returns CDR1 MNHEY and CDR2 SMNVEV (reference sequence). There are 19 residues in the CDR3. The CDR3, as DNA: TGTGCCAGCAGTTTCAACCCGGGACTAGCGGGGAGCTCCTACAATGAGCAGTTCTTC. Translated, it gives CASSFNPGLAGSSYNEQFF.

V is TRBV5-6 and J is TRBJ1-1, with D hard to call. Trimming left V 4 bases short and J 4 bases short, with 5 bases between. This CDR3 is 11 amino acids long. Germline values: CDR1 SGHDT, CDR2 YYEEEE. The CDR3 DNA follows: TGTGCCAGCAGCCGTAGCACTGAAGCTTTCTTT. As protein: CASSRSTEAFF. Full variable domain (rest looked up from reference TRBV5-6 and TRBJ1-1): DAGVTQSPTHLIKTRGQQVTLRCSPKSGHDTVSWYQQALGQGPQFIFQYYEEEERQRGNFPDRFSGHQFPNYSSELNVNALLLGDSALYLCASSRSTEAFFGQGTRLTVV.

This clonotype was observed a few times. The chain couples TRBV12-3 or TRBV12-4 to TRBJ2-3, with TRBD2 matching 10 bases. The CDR3 is 16 residues long. The V and J ends lost 3 bases and 5 bases, in that order; junction bases with no gene match: 8. As DNA, the CDR3 is TGTGCCAGCAGTTTCGGAGCGGGGGGGCCTGGAGATACGCAGTATTTT. Translation: CASSFGAGGPGDTQYF.

This clonotype occurred a few times. The chain is built from TRBV6-1 and TRBJ2-7, with unresolved D. This CDR3 region has 13 residues. From germline, CDR1 is MNHNS and CDR2 SASEGT. Trimming left V 5 bases short and J 4 bases short, with 12 bases between. This chain's CDR3 is CASSPLRPYEQYF. In DNA, the CDR3 is TGTGCCAGCAGTCCTTTACGTCCATACGAGCAGTACTTC.

The table lists this clonotype with a few counts. The rearrangement joins TRBV7-9 to TRBJ1-2; D is ambiguous. Trimming stripped 1 base from V and 8 bases from J, with 17 bases between. The CDR3 is made up of 15 amino acids. The germline CDR1 and CDR2 sequences are SEHNR and FQNEAQ (reference sequence). CDR3 in amino acids: CASSLESELIWGYTF. The CDR3 region has the DNA TGTGCCAGCAGCTTAGAGTCAGAGTTGATATGGGGCTACACCTTC.

The chain carries TRBV7-2 and TRBJ2-7; no clear D. CDR1 SGHTA and CDR2 FQGNSA come from the germline V gene. V was pared by 3 bases and J by 0 bases, with 9 bases between. The CDR3 loop spans 14 amino acids. This chain's CDR3 is CASSLERYSYEQYF. The CDR3 DNA follows: TGTGCCAGCAGCTTGGAACGCTACTCCTACGAGCAGTACTTC.

DNA of the CDR3: TGTGCCAGCAGGAATAGCGGGGGAAAATACGAGCAGTACTTC. It yields the protein CASRNSGGKYEQYF. The rearrangement links TRBV6-1 to TRBJ2-7; 9 positions agree with TRBD2. CDR3 length: 14 amino acids. Germline V gene sequence: CDR1 MNHNS, CDR2 SASEGT. V shed 6 bases and J 4 bases; nucleotides not matched to a gene: 7.

This clonotype was counted once. V is TRBV20-1 and J is TRBJ2-1; 9 bases agree with TRBD2. The V gene's germline CDR1 is DFQATT and CDR2 SNEGSKA (reference sequence). The V segment lost 6 bases and the J segment 0 bases; nucleotides outside the gene matches: 9. The CDR3 sequence is 16 residues long. The CDR3 sequence: CSAHTLSGSSYNEQFF. DNA for the CDR3: TGCAGTGCACATACACTTAGCGGGAGCTCCTACAATGAGCAGTTCTTC.

This clonotype was observed a handful of times. The chain uses TRBV7-9 and TRBJ1-2; 11 bases fit TRBD1. Germline values: CDR1 SEHNR, CDR2 FQNEAQ (reference sequence). V was pared by 3 bases and J by 6 bases, with 6 bases of the junction left unmatched. The CDR3 covers 15 residues. The CDR3 spells CASSLAGQGAHGYTF. CDR3 in DNA: TGTGCCAGCAGCTTGGCAGGACAGGGGGCGCATGGCTACACCTTC.

The chain combines TRBV5-6 with TRBJ2-3; D call uncertain. From germline, CDR1 is SGHDT and CDR2 YYEEEE. The CDR3 length is 15 residues. Trimming took off 3 bases at V and 5 bases at J, with 16 bases between the two ends. The CDR3, as DNA: TGTGCCAGCAGCTCGTCTCGCAGGCCGGGAGATACGCAGTATTTT. Translating gives CASSSSRRPGDTQYF.

The chain recombines TRBV6-6 with TRBJ1-1; D unclear. CDR1 MNHNY and CDR2 SVGAGI come from the germline V gene (reference sequence). Trimming stripped 7 bases from V and 2 bases from J, with 17 bases between. The CDR3 runs 15 residues. CDR3 protein: CASTRLGGINTEAFF. CDR3 sequence (DNA): TGTGCCAGCACCCGGCTGGGCGGAATTAACACTGAAGCTTTCTTT.

This clonotype was detected only a few times. This sequence joins TRBV7-2 and TRBJ2-1; D is undetermined. CDR3 length: 14 residues. Germline V gene sequence: CDR1 SGHTA, CDR2 FQGNSA. Trimming cost V 2 bases and J 6 bases, with 11 bases left between them. CDR3 DNA sequence: TGTGCCAGCAGCTTATATAGAAGTGGCAATGAGCAGTTCTTC. Its translation: CASSLYRSGNEQFF. Variable domain in full (rest from reference TRBV7-2 and TRBJ2-1): GAGVSQSPSNKVTEKGKDVELRCDPISGHTALYWYRQSLGQGLEFLIYFQGNSAPDKSGLPSDRFSAERTGGSVSTLTIQRTQQEDSAVYLCASSLYRSGNEQFFGPGTRLTVL.

The genes are TRBV6-2 or TRBV6-3 and TRBJ2-5; D gene unclear. The CDR3 loop spans 13 amino acids. The germline CDR1 and CDR2 sequences are MNHEY and SVGEGT. V was shortened by 5 bases and J by 2 bases, with 9 bases between the two germline ends. CDR3 sequence: CASSTYLQETQYF. The CDR3 coding sequence is TGTGCCAGCAGTACCTATCTTCAAGAGACCCAGTACTTC.

This clonotype was recorded a few times. This chain joins TRBV7-6 and TRBJ2-4, with a weak D call TRBD2 (5 bases). The V end lost 6 bases, the J end lost 0 bases, and 24 bases lay between the germline ends. Looked up from germline, CDR1 is SGHVS and CDR2 is FNYEAQ. There are 19 residues in the CDR3. The chain's CDR3 is CASSGREARWELAKNIQYF. The DNA of the CDR3 is TGTGCCAGCAGTGGGCGAGAGGCTAGGTGGGAGTTAGCCAAAAACATTCAGTACTTC.

This clonotype was recorded many times. The chain recombines TRBV7-2 with TRBJ1-5; no reliable D call. V was trimmed by 4 bases and J by 0 bases, leaving 16 bases between them. The CDR3 runs to 17 residues. CDR1 SGHTA and CDR2 FQGNSA come from the germline V gene. In DNA, the CDR3 is TGTGCCAGCAGCTCGAAGGTCCACTTCTATAGCAATCAGCCCCAGCATTTT. Protein product: CASSSKVHFYSNQPQHF. The variable domain in full, with the rest retrieved from reference TRBV7-2 and TRBJ1-5, is GAGVSQSPSNKVTEKGKDVELRCDPISGHTALYWYRQSLGQGLEFLIYFQGNSAPDKSGLPSDRFSAERTGGSVSTLTIQRTQQEDSAVYLCASSSKVHFYSNQPQHFGDGTRLSIL.

The chain employs TRBV2 and TRBJ2-5; TRBD1 matches 8 bases. The CDR3 covers 14 residues. V was clipped by 5 bases and J by 4 bases; unmatched bases: 6. CDR1 is SNHLY, CDR2 FYNNEI, per germline. The CDR3 loop reads CASSSRGTGETQYF. Here the CDR3 DNA reads TGTGCCAGCAGTTCCAGGGGGACAGGAGAGACCCAGTACTTC.

V gene TRBV12-3 or TRBV12-4 combines with J gene TRBJ1-1; D might be TRBD1 (6 bases). CDR3 length: 14 amino acids. V lost 7 bases, J lost 0 bases, and 12 bases lay in between. The CDR3 region is CASTPGHLNTEAFF. CDR3 DNA: TGTGCCAGCACCCCGGGACATTTGAACACTGAAGCTTTCTTT.

The chain has TRBV4-3 and TRBJ1-1; D unresolved. This CDR3 region has 16 residues. The V gene lost 0 bases and the J gene lost 0 bases, with 11 bases spanning the gap. The germline V gene encodes CDR1 LGHNA and CDR2 YSLEER. Here the CDR3 DNA reads TGCGCCAGCAGCCAAGATCTGGGCAGTATGAACACTGAAGCTTTCTTT. Protein: CASSQDLGSMNTEAFF.

Only a few counts were recorded for this clonotype. The V gene is TRBV6-6, the J gene TRBJ1-1; D is possibly TRBD1 (6 bases). This CDR3 comprises 16 residues. Germline CDR1 MNHNY, CDR2 SVGAGI (reference sequence). Trimming took 7 bases from V and 3 from J, leaving 21 bases between them. The CDR3 is CASTKRSGAMDTEAFF. CDR3 sequence (DNA): TGTGCCAGCACCAAGAGGTCAGGGGCAATGGACACTGAAGCTTTCTTT.